The TCR beta chain described here comes from a study of T-cell reconstitution after alpha-beta-depleted transplantation in children. Unique molecular identifiers were incorporated into the prepared TCRbeta library. TCRdb analysed the PCR reads with MiXCR anew, one entry per CDR3 protein. The sample has 600,000 to 800,000 distinct CDR3 sequences; around 13% are singletons. This clonotype was detected ten times or more. The clonotype originates from a girl aged 2 to 10 with congenital amegakaryocytic thrombocytopenia, due to receive a stem cell transplant. The sample in question was PBMCs, obtained before TCRalphabeta/CD19-depleted stem cell transplant.

CDR3 sequence (DNA): TGCAGTGCATGTCGGGCGCCCTCCTACGAGCAGTACTTC. Translated, it gives CSACRAPSYEQYF. The V and J genes are TRBV20-1 and TRBJ2-7; D is uncertain. Trimming cost V 6 bases and J 0 bases, with 12 bases left between them. Germline CDR1 reads DFQATT; CDR2 reads SNEGSKA (reference sequence). The CDR3 spans 13 residues.